This TCR beta chain was captured by sequencing in a study of monozygotic twins with inflammatory bowel disease (dated by TCRdb to the late 2010s). About the investigation overall: A total of roughly 28 monozygotic twin pairs were included in the full study, comprising nine German pairs (four IBD-concordant, five IBD-discordant) and 19 IBD-discordant Danish pairs. Each individual had, on average, about 151 000 unique TCRalpha sequences and 181 000 unique TCRbeta sequences available for analysis. The search for disease-associated traits relied mainly on comparing IBD patients with their genetically identical healthy co-twins within discordant pairs. Broader findings and caveats from the paper: The results gave no support for a single strong signal or clonotype linked to IBD. Because patients received different immunosuppressive treatments, the repertoires may have picked up extra background noise and variability between individuals. Repertoire similarity did not differ between concordant and discordant twins, possibly due to limited statistical power. Distinction between different T cell subtypes could not be achieved in the analysis. TCRbeta repertoire diversity, by inverse Simpson index, was decreased in IBD patients compared with their healthy co-twins. Fewer clonotypes were shared with other individuals by IBD patients than by healthy twins, most markedly in patients showing signs of disease activity.

A roughly 2.6 ml peripheral blood sample was drawn into PAXgene tubes per donor and stored at -80°C. Total RNA was isolated from whole blood with the PAXgene blood miRNA kit on an automated QIAcube, without T cell sorting. Peripheral blood from monozygotic twin pairs who were concordant or discordant for inflammatory bowel disease underwent deep TCRalpha and TCRbeta repertoire profiling using unique molecular barcoding. For every twin pair, smoking habits were documented, and each individual was categorised as a current, former or never smoker. In the germline V gene, CDR1 corresponds to KGHDR and CDR2 to SFDVKD. The CDR3 goes from the cysteine to the phenylalanine over 15 residues. The DNA is unrecorded. Library preparation was by 5' RACE. Each TCR library was prepared from around 3,400 ng of total RNA. cDNA was synthesized with SMARTScribe reverse transcriptase in eight separate reactions per sample. During cDNA synthesis, template switching was used to introduce unique molecular identifiers that contained a 6-nucleotide sample barcode. TCRalpha and TCRbeta cDNA was amplified in two nested PCRs of 16 and 9 cycles, and bead purification was carried out after each PCR. Before amplification, the cDNA was treated with uracil DNA-glycosylase and purified using the QIAquick PCR purification kit. The second PCR was the step at which Illumina TruSeq-compatible adapters and sample-specific barcodes were added. Library quality and concentration were assessed using TapeStation and Qubit, and 5 ng of each library was pooled. Sequencing of the pooled libraries was done on an Illumina HiSeq2500 single-index Rapid Run using custom sequencing primers and 2 x 100 bp reads. Concerning the study's data processing: MiGEC version 1.2.6 was used for UMI-based consensus assembly to correct PCR and sequencing errors. MiXCR version 2.1.1 was used to carry out V(D)J alignment, clonotype assembly and CDR3 extraction. Normalisation of gene usage, clonotype sharing and MAIT/NKT TCR abundance was achieved by analysing the top 1000, 10 000 and 20 000 clonotypes per sample. After downsampling to 27 000 UMIs, diversity was calculated as the inverse Simpson index using the vegan R package. Statistical testing used paired Mann-Whitney U tests on the discordant twin pairs and applied Benjamini-Hochberg correction for multiple testing. TCRdb reprocessed the reads and assigns one entry to each CDR3 protein sequence, leaving out DNA. It is TCRdb's table, rather than the study itself, that gives the V and J calls and clone size. The record for this sample contains more than 300,000 distinct CDR3 sequences. The ten largest clones take up about 2.5% of the sample.

Turning to this clonotype: No cognate antigen has been identified for it.

Source material: blood. The chain was built from TRBV24-1 and TRBJ2-7; lacking DNA, the TRBD1 call made by TCRdb goes unchecked. This sequence originates from a human donor with ulcerative colitis or Crohn's disease, or a healthy co-twin of an affected twin (not recorded which). The CDR3 protein is CATSDGTGTGYEQYF.